These 8 T cell receptor beta chains came from one sample sequenced in a study of cytomegalovirus exposure and HLA in healthy donors. Primers: 60 Vbeta forward and 13 Jbeta reverse. Clones were read by immunoSEQ multiplex PCR, and TCRdb kept only the in-frame ones, dropping some. The table lists about 92,000 clones. The specimen sequenced was PBMCs. The receptors here all came from a man aged 50 or older in good health and CMV-seropositive.

The chain joins TRBV6-5 to TRBJ1-1; 7 nucleotides line up with TRBD1. Germline V lookup: CDR1 MNHEY, CDR2 SVGAGI. This CDR3 spans 14 amino acids. J gave up 6 bases and V 8 bases, and 12 bases lay outside the gene matches. The chain's CDR3 is CASSSGGRIAEAFF. As DNA, the CDR3 is TGTGCCAGCTCTTCAGGGGGGCGGATCGCTGAAGCTTTCTTT.

This chain uses TRBV7-8 with TRBJ2-3, with 7 bases matching TRBD2. The CDR3 is 15 residues long. J lost 4 bases, V lost 4 bases, and 8 bases had no gene match. Germline CDR1 SGHVS, CDR2 FQNEAQ. CDR3: CASSWGSGKADTQYF. CDR3 DNA sequence: TGTGCCAGCAGCTGGGGGAGCGGGAAGGCAGATACGCAGTATTTT.

The chain joins TRBV7-9 to TRBJ1-1; D gene ambiguous. The germline CDR1 and CDR2 sequences are SEHNR and FQNEAQ (reference sequence). This CDR3 is built from 12 residues. The V gene lost 4 bases and the J gene lost 5 bases, with 8 bases spanning the gap. This chain's CDR3 is CASSSQDTEAFF. DNA of the CDR3: TGTGCCAGCAGCTCCCAGGATACTGAAGCTTTCTTT.

The chain links TRBV18 to TRBJ1-1; D call uncertain. V lost 1 base and J lost 1, with 10 bases in between. The CDR3 totals 15 residues. Germline V gives CDR1 KGHSH, CDR2 LQKENI. The CDR3 loop reads CASSPLRDWNTEAFF. The CDR3 DNA reads TGTGCCAGCTCACCACTAAGAGACTGGAACACTGAAGCTTTCTTT. Based on the CDR3 plus reference TRBV18 and TRBJ1-1, the full variable domain is NAGVMQNPRHLVRRRGQEARLRCSPMKGHSHVYWYRQLPEEGLKFMVYLQKENIIDESGMPKERFSAEFPKEGPSILRIQQVVRGDSAAYFCASSPLRDWNTEAFFGQGTRLTVV.

The chain carries TRBV10-2 and TRBJ2-1, with D unclear. The V gene lost 6 bases and the J gene lost 0 bases, with 9 bases spanning the gap. The CDR3 is made up of 14 amino acids. Germline V CDR1 and CDR2: WSHSY, SAAADI. This CDR3 is CASRESDSYNEQFF. Written as DNA, the CDR3 is TGCGCCAGCAGGGAAAGCGACTCCTACAATGAGCAGTTCTTC.

The J gene is TRBJ2-5, the V gene TRBV14, with 7 positions matching TRBD1. The germline V gene has CDR1 SGHDN and CDR2 FVKESK. V lost 4 bases and J lost 4; bases outside the gene matches: 3. CDR3 length: 13 residues. CDR3 in amino acids: CASSLTGVETQYF. The CDR3, as DNA: TGTGCCAGCAGCCTCACAGGGGTAGAGACCCAGTACTTC.

The chain uses TRBV29-1 and TRBJ2-1; TRBD2 might be the D (7 bases). This CDR3 has 14 amino acids. The germline CDR1 and CDR2 sequences are SQVTM and ANQGSEA. DNA for the CDR3: TGCGGGGGTGTGGGGGCTAGCGGAAAGAATGAGCAGTTCTTC. Translation: CGGVGASGKNEQFF.

The rearrangement links TRBV4-3 to TRBJ2-5; a possible D gene is TRBD1 (6 bases). The end of the DNA fits TRBJ2-7 better, so the J call may be wrong. This CDR3 region has 13 residues. Germline CDR1 LGHNA, CDR2 YSLEER. CDR3 loop: CASSQETGYEQYF. CDR3 DNA: TGCGCCAGCAGCCAAGAGACAGGTTACGAGCAGTACTTC.